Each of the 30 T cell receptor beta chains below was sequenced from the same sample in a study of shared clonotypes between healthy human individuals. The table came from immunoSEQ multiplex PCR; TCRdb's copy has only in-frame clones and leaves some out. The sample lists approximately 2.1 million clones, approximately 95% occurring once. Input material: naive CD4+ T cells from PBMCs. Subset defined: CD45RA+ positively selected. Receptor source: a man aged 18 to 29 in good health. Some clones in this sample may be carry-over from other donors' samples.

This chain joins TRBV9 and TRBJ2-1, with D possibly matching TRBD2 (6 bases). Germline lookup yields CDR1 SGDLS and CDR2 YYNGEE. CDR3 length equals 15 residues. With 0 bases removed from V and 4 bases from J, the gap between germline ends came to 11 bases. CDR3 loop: CASSVDRRGYNEQFF. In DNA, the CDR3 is TGTGCCAGCAGCGTAGACAGGAGGGGATACAATGAGCAGTTCTTC.

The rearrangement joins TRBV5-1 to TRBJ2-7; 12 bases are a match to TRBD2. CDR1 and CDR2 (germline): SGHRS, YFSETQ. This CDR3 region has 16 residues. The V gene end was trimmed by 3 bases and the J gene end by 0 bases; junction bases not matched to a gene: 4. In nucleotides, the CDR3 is TGCGCCAGCAGCTCCTCGACTAGCGGGAGCTCCTACGAGCAGTACTTC. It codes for CASSSSTSGSSYEQYF.

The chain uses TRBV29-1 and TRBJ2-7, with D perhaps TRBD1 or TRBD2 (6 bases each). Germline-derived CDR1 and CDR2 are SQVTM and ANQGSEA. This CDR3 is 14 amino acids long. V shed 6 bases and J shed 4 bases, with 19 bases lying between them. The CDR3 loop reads CSVDLQGGSYEQYF. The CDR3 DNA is TGCAGCGTCGACCTACAAGGGGGGTCATACGAGCAGTACTTC.

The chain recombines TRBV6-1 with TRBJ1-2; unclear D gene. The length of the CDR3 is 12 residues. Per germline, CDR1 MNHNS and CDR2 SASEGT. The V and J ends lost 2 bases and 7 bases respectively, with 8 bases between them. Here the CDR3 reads CASSELGAGYTF. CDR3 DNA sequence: TGTGCCAGCAGTGAATTGGGAGCTGGCTACACCTTC.

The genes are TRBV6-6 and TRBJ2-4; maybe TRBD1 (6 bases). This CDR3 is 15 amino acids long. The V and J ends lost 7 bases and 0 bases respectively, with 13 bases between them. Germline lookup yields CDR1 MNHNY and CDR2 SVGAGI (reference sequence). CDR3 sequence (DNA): TGTGCCAGCACACCGGGACAAATAGCCAAAAACATTCAGTACTTC. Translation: CASTPGQIAKNIQYF.

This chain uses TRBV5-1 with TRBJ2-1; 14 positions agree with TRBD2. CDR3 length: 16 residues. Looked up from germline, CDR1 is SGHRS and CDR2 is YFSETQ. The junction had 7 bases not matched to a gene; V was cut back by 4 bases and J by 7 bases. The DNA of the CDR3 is TGCGCCAGCAGCGGCCGGACTAGCGGGAGGTCGAATGAGCAGTTCTTC. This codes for CASSGRTSGRSNEQFF.

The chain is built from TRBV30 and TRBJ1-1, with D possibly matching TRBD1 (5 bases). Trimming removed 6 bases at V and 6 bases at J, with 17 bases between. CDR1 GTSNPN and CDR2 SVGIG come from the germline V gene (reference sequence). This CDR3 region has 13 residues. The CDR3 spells CACSGRVRAEAFF. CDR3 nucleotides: TGTGCCTGCTCCGGCAGGGTTCGCGCTGAAGCTTTCTTT.

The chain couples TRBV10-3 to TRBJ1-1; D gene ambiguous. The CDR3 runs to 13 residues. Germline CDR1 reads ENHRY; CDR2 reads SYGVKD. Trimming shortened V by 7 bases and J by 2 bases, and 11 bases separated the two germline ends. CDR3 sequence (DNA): TGTGCCATCAAGGCAGGATTAAACACTGAAGCTTTCTTT. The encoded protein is CAIKAGLNTEAFF.

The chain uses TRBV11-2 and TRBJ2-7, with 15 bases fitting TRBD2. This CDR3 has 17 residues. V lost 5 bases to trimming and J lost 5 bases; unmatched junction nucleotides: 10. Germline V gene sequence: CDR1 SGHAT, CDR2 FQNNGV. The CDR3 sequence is CASSGRTSGRAKDEQYF. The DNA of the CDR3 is TGTGCCAGCAGCGGACGGACTAGCGGGAGGGCTAAAGACGAGCAGTACTTC.

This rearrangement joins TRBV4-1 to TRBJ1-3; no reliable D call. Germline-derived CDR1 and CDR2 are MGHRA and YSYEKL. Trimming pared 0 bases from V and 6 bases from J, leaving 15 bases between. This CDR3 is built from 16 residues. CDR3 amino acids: CASSQDLGPVLNTIYF. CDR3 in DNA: TGCGCCAGCAGCCAAGACTTAGGGCCCGTACTAAACACCATATATTTT.

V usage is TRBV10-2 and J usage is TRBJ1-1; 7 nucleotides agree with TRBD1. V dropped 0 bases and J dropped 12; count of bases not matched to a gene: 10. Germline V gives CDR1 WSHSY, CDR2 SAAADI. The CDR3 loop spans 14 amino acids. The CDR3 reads CASSESSRQGETFF. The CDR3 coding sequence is TGCGCCAGCAGTGAGTCGTCAAGGCAGGGGGAGACTTTCTTT.

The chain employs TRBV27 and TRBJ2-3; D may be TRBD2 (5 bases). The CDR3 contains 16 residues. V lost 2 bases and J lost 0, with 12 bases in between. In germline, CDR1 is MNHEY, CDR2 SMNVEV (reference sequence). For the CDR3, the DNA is TGTGCCAGCAGTTTAGAGGGTGCGCAAAGCACAGATACGCAGTATTTT. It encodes CASSLEGAQSTDTQYF.

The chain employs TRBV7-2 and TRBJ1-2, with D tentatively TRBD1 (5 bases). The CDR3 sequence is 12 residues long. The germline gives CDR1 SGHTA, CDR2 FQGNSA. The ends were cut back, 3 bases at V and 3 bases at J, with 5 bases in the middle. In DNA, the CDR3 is TGTGCCAGCAGCTTGGGGGACTATGGCTACACCTTC. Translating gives CASSLGDYGYTF. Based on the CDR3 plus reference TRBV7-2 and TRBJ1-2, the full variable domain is GAGVSQSPSNKVTEKGKDVELRCDPISGHTALYWYRQSLGQGLEFLIYFQGNSAPDKSGLPSDRFSAERTGGSVSTLTIQRTQQEDSAVYLCASSLGDYGYTFGSGTRLTVV.

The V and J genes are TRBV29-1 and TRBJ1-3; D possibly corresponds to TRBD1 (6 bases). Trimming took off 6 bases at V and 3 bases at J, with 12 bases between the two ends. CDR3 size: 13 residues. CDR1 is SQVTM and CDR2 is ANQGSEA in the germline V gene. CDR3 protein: CSVHGQLGNTIYF. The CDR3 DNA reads TGCAGCGTACACGGACAGCTTGGAAACACCATATATTTT.

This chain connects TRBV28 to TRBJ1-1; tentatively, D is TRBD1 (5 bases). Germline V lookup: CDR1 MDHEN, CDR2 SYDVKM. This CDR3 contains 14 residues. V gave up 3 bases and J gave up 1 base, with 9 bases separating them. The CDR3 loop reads CASSLSGANTEAFF. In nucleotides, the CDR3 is TGTGCCAGCAGTTTGTCCGGGGCGAACACTGAAGCTTTCTTT.

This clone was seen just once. The CDR3 DNA reads as TGTGCCAGCAGCTTGGAAGCAGTGAACACTGAAGCTTTCTTT. Its translation: CASSLEAVNTEAFF. The chain recombines TRBV5-4 with TRBJ1-1; unclear D gene. The CDR3 covers 14 residues. V was trimmed by 0 bases and J by 0 bases, leaving 6 bases between them. Germline CDR1 reads SGHNT; CDR2 reads YYREEE (reference sequence).

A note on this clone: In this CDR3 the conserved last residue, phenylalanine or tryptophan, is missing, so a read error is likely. This CDR3 reads CASSLLARGTYEQYL. CDR3 DNA sequence: TGTGCCAGCAGCTTATTGGCCAGGGGTACCTACGAGCAGTACCTC. The chain combines TRBV7-9 with TRBJ2-7; D perhaps matches TRBD1 (6 bases). The V gene lost 2 bases and the J gene lost 2 bases, with 13 bases spanning the gap. The CDR3 extends over 15 amino acids. Germline V CDR1 and CDR2: SEHNR, FQNEAQ (reference sequence).

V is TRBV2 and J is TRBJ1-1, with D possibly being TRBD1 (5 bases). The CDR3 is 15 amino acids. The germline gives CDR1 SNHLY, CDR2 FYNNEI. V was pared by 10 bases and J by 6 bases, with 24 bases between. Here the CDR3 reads CATPSGGKESAEAFF. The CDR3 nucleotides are TGTGCCACGCCTTCCGGGGGAAAGGAAAGCGCTGAAGCTTTCTTT.

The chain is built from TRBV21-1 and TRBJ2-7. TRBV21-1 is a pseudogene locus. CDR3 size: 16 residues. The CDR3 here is CASRNHTEEELYEQYF. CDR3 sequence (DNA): TGTGCCAGCAGAAACCATACAGAGGAAGAACTATACGAGCAGTACTTC.

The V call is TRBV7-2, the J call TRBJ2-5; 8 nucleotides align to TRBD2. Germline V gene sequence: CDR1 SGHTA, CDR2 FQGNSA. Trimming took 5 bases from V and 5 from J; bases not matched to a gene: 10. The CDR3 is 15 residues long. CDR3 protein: CASSQPLAGGETQYF. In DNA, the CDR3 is TGTGCCAGCAGCCAACCCCTCGCGGGAGGTGAGACCCAGTACTTC.

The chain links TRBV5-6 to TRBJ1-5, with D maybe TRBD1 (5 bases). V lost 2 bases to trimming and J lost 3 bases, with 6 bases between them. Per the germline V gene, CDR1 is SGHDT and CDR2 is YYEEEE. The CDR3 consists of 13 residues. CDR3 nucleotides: TGTGCCAGCAGCTTCAGGGTCAATCAGCCCCAGCATTTT. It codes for CASSFRVNQPQHF.

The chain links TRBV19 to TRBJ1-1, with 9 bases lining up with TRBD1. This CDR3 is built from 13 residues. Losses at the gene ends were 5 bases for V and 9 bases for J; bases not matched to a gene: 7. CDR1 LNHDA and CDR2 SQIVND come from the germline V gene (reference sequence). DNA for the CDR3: TGTGCCAGTAGTGACACAGGGGGCAGCAAAGCTTTCTTT. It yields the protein CASSDTGGSKAFF.

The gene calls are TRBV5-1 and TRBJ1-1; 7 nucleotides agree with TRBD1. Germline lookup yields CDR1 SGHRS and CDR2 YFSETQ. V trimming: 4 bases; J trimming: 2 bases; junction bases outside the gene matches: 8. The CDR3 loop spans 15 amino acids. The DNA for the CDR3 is TGCGCCAGCAGCCCAAACCGGGACAGCAACACTGAAGCTTTCTTT. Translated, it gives CASSPNRDSNTEAFF.

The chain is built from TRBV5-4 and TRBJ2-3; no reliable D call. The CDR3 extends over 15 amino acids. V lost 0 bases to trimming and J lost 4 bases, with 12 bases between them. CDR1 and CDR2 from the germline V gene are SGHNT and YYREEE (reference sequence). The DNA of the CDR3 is TGTGCCAGCAGCTTGGGAGGTCGCGGACCAGATACGCAGTATTTT. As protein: CASSLGGRGPDTQYF.

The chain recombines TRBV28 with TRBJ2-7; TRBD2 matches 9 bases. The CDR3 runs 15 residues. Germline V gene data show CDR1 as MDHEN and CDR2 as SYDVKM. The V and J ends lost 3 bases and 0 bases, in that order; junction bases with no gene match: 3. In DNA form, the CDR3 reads TGTGCCAGCAGTTTCCCACTAGCGGGCTCCTACGAGCAGTACTTC. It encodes CASSFPLAGSYEQYF.

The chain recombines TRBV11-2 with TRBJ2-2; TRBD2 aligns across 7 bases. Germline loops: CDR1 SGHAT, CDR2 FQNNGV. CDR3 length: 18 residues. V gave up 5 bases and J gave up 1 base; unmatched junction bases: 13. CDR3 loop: CASSPLRESGGNTGELFF. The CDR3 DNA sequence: TGTGCCAGCAGCCCACTTCGAGAATCGGGAGGGAACACCGGGGAGCTGTTTTTT.

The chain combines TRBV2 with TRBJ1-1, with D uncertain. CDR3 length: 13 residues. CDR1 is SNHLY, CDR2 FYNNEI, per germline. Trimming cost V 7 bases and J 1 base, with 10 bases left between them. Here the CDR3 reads CASTLQENTEAFF. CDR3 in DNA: TGTGCCAGCACTCTTCAGGAGAACACTGAAGCTTTCTTT.

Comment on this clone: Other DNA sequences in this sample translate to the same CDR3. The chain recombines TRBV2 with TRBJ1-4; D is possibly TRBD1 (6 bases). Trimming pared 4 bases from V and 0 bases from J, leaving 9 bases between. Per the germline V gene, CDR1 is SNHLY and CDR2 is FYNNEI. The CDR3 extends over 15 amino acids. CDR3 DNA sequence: TGTGCCAGCAGTGGGACAGCTACAACTAATGAAAAACTGTTTTTT. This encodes CASSGTATTNEKLFF.

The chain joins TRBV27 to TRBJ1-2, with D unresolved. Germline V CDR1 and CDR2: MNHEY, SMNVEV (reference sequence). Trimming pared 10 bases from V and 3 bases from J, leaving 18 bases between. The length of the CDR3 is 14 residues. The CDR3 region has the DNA TGTGCCACTAACCCGGCCGGGGTGTACTATGGCTACACCTTC. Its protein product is CATNPAGVYYGYTF.

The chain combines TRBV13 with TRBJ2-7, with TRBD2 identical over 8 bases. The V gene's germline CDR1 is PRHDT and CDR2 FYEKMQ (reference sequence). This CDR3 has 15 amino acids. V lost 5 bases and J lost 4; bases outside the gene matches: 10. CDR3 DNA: TGTGCCAGCAGCCTCACCTTAGCGGGATTTTACGAGCAGTACTTC. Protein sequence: CASSLTLAGFYEQYF.